This T cell receptor (beta chain) was sequenced during a study of blood T cells in healthy people across ages. Study-wide results and caveats: When set beside aged donors, long-lived donors presented more naive CD4+ cells and higher diversity.

On this clonotype: Its specificity is not known.

It was with a sample-barcoded 5' primer and a J-beta primer mix that a second PCR of roughly 7 to 12 cycles was run. A template-switch adaptor containing 12 random nucleotides labeled each cDNA molecule. One entry per CDR3 protein, called by TCRdb with MiXCR from the 5' RACE reads. The profile shows around 790,000 distinct CDR3 sequences, 40% to 50% of them singletons. The CDR3 contains 16 residues. Germline CDR1 LGHDT, CDR2 YNNKEL (reference sequence). Trimming removed 4 bases at V and 6 bases at J, with 22 bases between. This receptor was taken from a man in his 60s in good health. The J gene is TRBJ2-7, the V gene TRBV3-1; a weak D match, TRBD1 (6 bases). Source material: blood. CDR3 DNA: TGTGCCAGCAGCCGTTCCCAGGGGCTACCCCTCTCCGAGCAGTACTTC. Amino acids: CASSRSQGLPLSEQYF.